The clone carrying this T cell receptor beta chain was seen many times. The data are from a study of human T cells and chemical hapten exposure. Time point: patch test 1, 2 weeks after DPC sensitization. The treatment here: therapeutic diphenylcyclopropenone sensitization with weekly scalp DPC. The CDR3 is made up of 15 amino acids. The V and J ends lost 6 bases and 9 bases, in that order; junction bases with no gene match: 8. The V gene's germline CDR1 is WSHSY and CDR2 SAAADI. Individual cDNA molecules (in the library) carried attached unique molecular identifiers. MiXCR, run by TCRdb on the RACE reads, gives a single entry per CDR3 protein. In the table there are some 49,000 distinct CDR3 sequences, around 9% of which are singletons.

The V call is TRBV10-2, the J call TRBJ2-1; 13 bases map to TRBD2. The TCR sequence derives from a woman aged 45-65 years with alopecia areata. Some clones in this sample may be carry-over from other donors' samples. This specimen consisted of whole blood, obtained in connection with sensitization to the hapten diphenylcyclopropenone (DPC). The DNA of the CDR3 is TGCGCCAGCAGGGAGGGACTAGCGGGAATTGCTGAGCAGTTCTTC. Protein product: CASREGLAGIAEQFF.